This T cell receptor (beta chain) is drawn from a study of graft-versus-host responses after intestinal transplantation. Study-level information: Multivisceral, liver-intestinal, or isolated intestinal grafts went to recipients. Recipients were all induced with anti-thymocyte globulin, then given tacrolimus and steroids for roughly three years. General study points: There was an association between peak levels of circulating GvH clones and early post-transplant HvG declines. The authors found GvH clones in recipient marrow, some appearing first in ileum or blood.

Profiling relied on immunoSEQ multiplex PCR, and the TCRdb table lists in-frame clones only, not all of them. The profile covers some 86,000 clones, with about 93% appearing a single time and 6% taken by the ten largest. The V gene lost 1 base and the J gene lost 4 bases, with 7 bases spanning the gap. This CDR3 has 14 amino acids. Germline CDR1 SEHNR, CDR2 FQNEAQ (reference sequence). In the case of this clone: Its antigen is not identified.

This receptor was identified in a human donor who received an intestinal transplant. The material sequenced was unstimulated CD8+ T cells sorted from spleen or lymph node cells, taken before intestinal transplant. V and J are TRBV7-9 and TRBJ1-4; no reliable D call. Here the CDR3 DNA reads TGTGCCAGCAGCTTAGTTAGCGATAATGAAAAACTGTTTTTT. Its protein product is CASSLVSDNEKLFF.